The rows below give T cell receptor beta chains drawn from one sample of a study of vaccination effects on CD4 cells after COVID-19. The antigens of these receptors remain unknown. Method: immunoSEQ multiplex PCR; TCRdb's copy keeps in-frame clones and lacks some. The table lists 50,000 to 60,000 clones, under 70% of them singletons. The sequencing used CD4+ T cells from PBMCs cultured with SARS-CoV-2 spike peptides, collected before COVID-19 vaccination. The receptors stem from a human donor who received a COVID-19 vaccine. Each CDR3 is given with its conserved first and last residue. D genes are given only for firm matches. The listing skips clone size in some rows; elsewhere it reads once, few, many or a size class.

j_call | d_call | v_call | clone_size | cdr3_length | cdr3_aa | cdr3_nt
TRBJ1-5 | . | TRBV4-3 | few | 13 | CASSATWGQRLHF | TGCGCCAGCAGCGCAACCTGGGGGCAGCGGCTGCATTTT
TRBJ2-7 | TRBD2 | TRBV6-5 | . | 15 | CASSYSPSGSYEQYF | TGTGCCAGCAGTTACTCTCCTAGCGGGAGCTACGAGCAGTACTTC
TRBJ1-2 | TRBD1 | TRBV19 | few | 14 | CASSRGQAVLGYTF | TGTGCCAGTAGCCGGGGACAGGCGGTCCTTGGCTACACCTTC
TRBJ1-6 | . | TRBV11-2 | few | 15 | CASSLVARGNSPLHF | TGTGCCAGCAGCTTAGTGGCCAGGGGAAATTCACCCCTCCACTTT
TRBJ1-2 | TRBD1 | TRBV7-2 | few | 13 | CASSLTGGYGYTF | TGTGCCAGCAGCTTAACAGGGGGGTATGGCTACACCTTC
TRBJ2-7 | . | TRBV28 | . | 16 | CASRFSSAFPLYEQYF | TGTGCCAGCAGGTTCTCGTCCGCTTTTCCGCTCTACGAGCAGTACTTC
TRBJ1-1 | . | TRBV3-1/TRBV3-2 | . | 15 | CASSQGGPSSAEAFF | TGTGCCAGCAGCCAAGGGGGACCCTCTAGCGCTGAAGCTTTCTTT
TRBJ2-2 | . | TRBV7-8 | . | 18 | CASSLVIWEKRNTGELFF | TGTGCCAGCAGCTTAGTTATCTGGGAAAAAAGGAACACCGGGGAGCTGTTTTTT
TRBJ1-2 | TRBD1 | TRBV6-5 | . | 14 | CASSYSDRASSYTF | TGTGCCAGCAGTTATTCGGACAGGGCATCTTCTTACACCTTC
TRBJ1-1 | TRBD1 | TRBV12-5 | . | 20 | CASGGPWTGGPNLPEWKAFF | TGTGCTAGTGGAGGACCTTGGACAGGGGGGCCCAACTTACCCGAGTGGAAGGCTTTCTTT
TRBJ2-3 | . | TRBV10-3 | . | 13 | CAISPGGTDTQYF | TGTGCCATCAGCCCCGGAGGCACAGATACGCAGTATTTT
TRBJ2-7 | . | TRBV19 | . | 14 | CASSNQGGSYEQYF | TGTGCCAGTAGTAATCAGGGGGGGTCCTACGAGCAGTACTTC
TRBJ1-1 | . | TRBV2 | once | 13 | CASSFGRNTEAFF | TGTGCCAGCAGCTTCGGTAGGAACACTGAAGCTTTCTTT
TRBJ1-4 | . | TRBV4-2 | . | 13 | CASNTAPNEKLFF | TGTGCCAGCAACACCGCGCCCAATGAAAAACTGTTTTTT
TRBJ1-3 | TRBD1 | TRBV2 | . | 15 | CASSLGQGRGNTIYF | TGTGCCAGCAGTCTCGGACAGGGCCGGGGAAACACCATATATTTT
TRBJ1-3 | . | TRBV4-3 | . | 15 | CASSQDPQSGNTIYF | TGCGCCAGCAGCCAAGATCCCCAGTCAGGAAACACCATATATTTT
TRBJ2-2 | . | TRBV7-8 | . | 17 | CASSLPGWEAPTGELFF | TGTGCCAGCAGCTTACCGGGGTGGGAGGCGCCAACCGGGGAGCTGTTTTTT
TRBJ2-7 | . | TRBV2 | . | 14 | CASSETDLTYEQYF | TGTGCCAGCAGTGAGACAGACCTAACCTACGAGCAGTACTTC
TRBJ1-3 | TRBD1 | TRBV2 | . | 15 | CASSRDRGAGNTIYF | TGTGCCAGCAGTCGGGACAGGGGTGCTGGAAACACCATATATTTT
TRBJ2-2 | TRBD1 | TRBV11-3 | few | 16 | CASSSRDSWGTGELFF | TGTGCCAGCAGCTCTCGGGACAGTTGGGGGACCGGGGAGCTGTTTTTT
TRBJ1-3 | . | TRBV18 | . | 13 | CASSRVSGNTIYF | TGTGCCAGCTCACGGGTTTCTGGAAACACCATATATTTT
TRBJ1-5 | . | TRBV30 | few | 13 | CAWSREAGQPQHF | TGTGCCTGGAGTAGAGAGGCCGGGCAGCCCCAGCATTTT
TRBJ2-5 | . | TRBV4-2 | . | 15 | CASSQDVQGQETQYF | TGTGCCAGCAGCCAAGACGTTCAGGGACAAGAGACCCAGTACTTC
TRBJ2-1 | . | TRBV20-1 | . | 11 | CSARVAGEQFF | TGCAGTGCTAGAGTGGCGGGGGAGCAGTTCTTC
TRBJ2-7 | TRBD2 | TRBV11-2 | few | 14 | CASSSRAGGWEQYF | TGTGCCAGCAGCTCCCGGGCGGGGGGCTGGGAGCAGTACTTC
TRBJ1-1 | . | TRBV5-4 | few | 13 | CASSLGRDTEAFF | TGTGCCAGCAGCTTGGGGAGGGACACTGAAGCTTTCTTT
TRBJ1-3 | . | TRBV4-3 | . | 17 | CASSQDLRTGSGNTIYF | TGCGCCAGCAGCCAAGATCTCAGGACTGGCTCTGGAAACACCATATATTTT
TRBJ1-3 | . | TRBV3-1/TRBV3-2 | . | 14 | CASSLRGSGNTIYF | TGTGCCAGCAGCCTGAGGGGATCTGGAAACACCATATATTTT
TRBJ1-1 | . | TRBV13 | . | 14 | CASSLGQGRTEAFF | TGTGCCAGCAGCTTAGGACAGGGAAGGACTGAAGCTTTCTTT
TRBJ1-1 | . | TRBV9 | . | 15 | CASSVGETVPTEAFF | TGTGCCAGCAGCGTAGGCGAGACAGTCCCCACTGAAGCTTTCTTT
TRBJ2-1 | . | TRBV4-3 | . | 15 | CASSQGYGTVNEQFF | TGCGCCAGCAGCCAAGGTTACGGTACTGTAAATGAGCAGTTCTTC
TRBJ2-3 | TRBD2 | TRBV5-8 | . | 18 | CASSPTSGGPTSTDTQYF | TGTGCCAGCAGCCCTACTAGCGGGGGCCCAACTAGCACAGATACGCAGTATTTT
TRBJ1-1 | . | TRBV2 | . | 13 | CASRRGLSTEAFF | TGTGCCAGCAGAAGGGGGTTGAGCACTGAAGCTTTCTTT
TRBJ2-2 | TRBD2 | TRBV10-3 | . | 15 | CAISRGGRNTGELFF | TGTGCCATCAGTCGGGGGGGCCGAAACACCGGGGAGCTGTTTTTT
TRBJ1-2 | . | TRBV5-8 | . | 15 | CASSGGGQANYGYTF | TGTGCCAGCAGCGGGGGGGGGCAGGCTAACTATGGCTACACCTTC
TRBJ1-2 | TRBD1 | TRBV14 | . | 13 | CASSPRTGDGYTF | TGTGCCAGCAGCCCCCGGACAGGGGATGGCTACACCTTC
TRBJ2-1 | . | TRBV28 | . | 15 | CASSYLDAPSNEQFF | TGTGCCAGCAGTTATCTGGACGCCCCGAGCAATGAGCAGTTCTTC
TRBJ2-5 | TRBD1 | TRBV19 | . | 16 | CASSKWDRGSQETQYF | TGTGCCAGTAGTAAGTGGGACAGGGGGTCCCAAGAGACCCAGTACTTC